This is a list of T cell receptor beta chains from one sample in a study of T cell responses to AZD1222 COVID-19 vaccine. Some clones are missing from TCRdb's copy, which holds only in-frame ones; the method was immunoSEQ multiplex PCR. The sample has about 60,000 clones, about 80% seen once; the top ten hold roughly 3.5%. Material: peripheral blood, obtained 28 days after the second AZD1222 dose. These receptors were taken from an adult who received the AZD1222 COVID-19 vaccine. The CDR3 runs from the conserved cysteine through the conserved F or W. The order of the fields is clone size, J gene, V gene, D gene, CDR3 protein, CDR3 DNA. D genes are given only for firm matches. Expanded clones are given a class, and other clones once, few, many or no size at all.

clone size: NA; J gene: TRBJ1-5; V gene: TRBV5-1; D gene: NA; CDR3 protein: CASSPGAYDQPQHF; CDR3 DNA: TGCGCCAGCAGCCCGGGGGCCTATGATCAGCCCCAGCATTTT
clone size: NA; J gene: TRBJ1-6; V gene: TRBV10-3; D gene: NA; CDR3 protein: CAISEGREGGSSPLHF; CDR3 DNA: TGTGCCATCAGTGAGGGCAGGGAGGGAGGTAGTTCACCCCTCCACTTT
clone size: NA; J gene: TRBJ2-5; V gene: TRBV12-3/TRBV12-4; D gene: TRBD1; CDR3 protein: CASSRQGQVTQYF; CDR3 DNA: TGTGCCAGCAGTAGACAGGGACAGGTGACCCAGTACTTC
clone size: once; J gene: TRBJ1-1; V gene: TRBV6-1; D gene: NA; CDR3 protein: CASSDPRGSNTEAFF; CDR3 DNA: TGTGCCAGCAGTGACCCCCGGGGCTCGAACACTGAAGCTTTCTTT
clone size: NA; J gene: TRBJ1-6; V gene: TRBV10-1; D gene: NA; CDR3 protein: CASRDGLDSPLHF; CDR3 DNA: TGCGCCAGCCGGGACGGCCTCGATTCACCCCTCCACTTT
clone size: few; J gene: TRBJ1-2; V gene: TRBV5-1; D gene: NA; CDR3 protein: CASSLGQDHYGYTF; CDR3 DNA: TGCGCCAGCAGCTTAGGGCAGGATCACTATGGCTACACCTTC
clone size: NA; J gene: TRBJ2-1; V gene: TRBV7-2; D gene: NA; CDR3 protein: CASRQGGTAHNEQFF; CDR3 DNA: TGTGCCAGCAGACAGGGGGGGACAGCGCACAATGAGCAGTTCTTC
clone size: few; J gene: TRBJ1-2; V gene: TRBV3-1/TRBV3-2; D gene: TRBD1; CDR3 protein: CASSRRLTGVYYGYTF; CDR3 DNA: TGTGCCAGCAGCCGACGCTTGACAGGGGTATACTATGGCTACACCTTC
clone size: NA; J gene: TRBJ1-1; V gene: TRBV27; D gene: TRBD1; CDR3 protein: CASSPPGATGRTEAFF; CDR3 DNA: TGTGCCAGCAGCCCGCCTGGGGCGACAGGGCGCACTGAAGCTTTCTTT
clone size: NA; J gene: TRBJ2-1; V gene: TRBV2; D gene: TRBD2; CDR3 protein: CASSRDGTSGYNEQFF; CDR3 DNA: TGTGCCAGCTCAAGGGACGGGACTAGCGGCTACAATGAGCAGTTCTTC
clone size: once; J gene: TRBJ2-5; V gene: TRBV12-3/TRBV12-4; D gene: NA; CDR3 protein: CASKRDQETQYF; CDR3 DNA: TGTGCCAGCAAGCGGGACCAAGAGACCCAGTACTTC
clone size: NA; J gene: TRBJ2-6; V gene: TRBV3-1/TRBV3-2; D gene: NA; CDR3 protein: CASNTRDLAGSGANVLTF; CDR3 DNA: TGTGCCAGCAATACCCGGGACTTAGCCGGCTCTGGGGCCAACGTCCTGACTTTC
clone size: once; J gene: TRBJ1-2; V gene: TRBV28; D gene: TRBD1; CDR3 protein: CASSLIGDRAVGYGYTF; CDR3 DNA: TGTGCCAGCAGTTTAATAGGGGACAGGGCCGTGGGCTATGGCTACACCTTC
clone size: NA; J gene: TRBJ1-6; V gene: TRBV28; D gene: TRBD1; CDR3 protein: CASSSITGGAFNSPLHF; CDR3 DNA: TGTGCCAGCAGTTCGATAACAGGGGGCGCTTTTAATTCACCCCTCCACTTT
clone size: NA; J gene: TRBJ2-1; V gene: TRBV29-1; D gene: TRBD2; CDR3 protein: CSVDGLAGYNEQFF; CDR3 DNA: TGCAGCGTTGATGGGCTAGCGGGATACAATGAGCAGTTCTTC
clone size: NA; J gene: TRBJ2-4; V gene: TRBV4-2; D gene: TRBD1; CDR3 protein: CASSPGQERGIGKLAKNIQYF; CDR3 DNA: TGTGCCAGCAGCCCGGGACAGGAAAGGGGAATTGGTAAACTAGCCAAAAACATTCAGTACTTC
clone size: NA; J gene: TRBJ1-3; V gene: TRBV12-3/TRBV12-4; D gene: NA; CDR3 protein: CASSGYSGNTIYF; CDR3 DNA: TGTGCCAGCAGTGGATACTCTGGAAACACCATATATTTT
clone size: NA; J gene: TRBJ2-1; V gene: TRBV14; D gene: NA; CDR3 protein: CASSPNRLAQFF; CDR3 DNA: TGTGCCAGCAGCCCAAACAGGTTGGCGCAGTTCTTC
clone size: NA; J gene: TRBJ2-7; V gene: TRBV3-1/TRBV3-2; D gene: TRBD1; CDR3 protein: CASSRWTGEYEQYF; CDR3 DNA: TGTGCCAGCAGCCGATGGACAGGCGAATACGAGCAGTACTTC
clone size: NA; J gene: TRBJ2-5; V gene: TRBV4-2; D gene: NA; CDR3 protein: CASSQGGNQETQYF; CDR3 DNA: TGTGCCAGCAGCCAAGGGGGGAACCAAGAGACCCAGTACTTC
clone size: NA; J gene: TRBJ2-3; V gene: TRBV7-2; D gene: TRBD1; CDR3 protein: CASSPQQGPDTQYF; CDR3 DNA: TGTGCCAGCAGCCCTCAACAGGGGCCGGATACGCAGTATTTT
clone size: NA; J gene: TRBJ1-5; V gene: TRBV15; D gene: NA; CDR3 protein: CATSRDNQPQHF; CDR3 DNA: TGTGCCACCAGCAGAGATAATCAGCCCCAGCATTTT
clone size: NA; J gene: TRBJ1-5; V gene: TRBV7-2; D gene: NA; CDR3 protein: CASSLAFRGGSNQPQHF; CDR3 DNA: TGTGCCAGCAGCTTAGCGTTCCGGGGTGGAAGCAATCAGCCCCAGCATTTT
clone size: NA; J gene: TRBJ2-3; V gene: TRBV19; D gene: NA; CDR3 protein: CASSPQSSTDTQYF; CDR3 DNA: TGTGCCAGTAGTCCCCAGTCTAGCACAGATACGCAGTATTTT
clone size: NA; J gene: TRBJ2-1; V gene: TRBV7-2; D gene: TRBD1; CDR3 protein: CASSLDRGDEQFF; CDR3 DNA: TGTGCCAGCAGCTTAGACAGGGGGGATGAGCAGTTCTTC
clone size: NA; J gene: TRBJ2-7; V gene: TRBV11-2; D gene: TRBD1; CDR3 protein: CASSLGGSGYEQYF; CDR3 DNA: TGTGCCAGCAGCCTAGGGGGCTCGGGATACGAGCAGTACTTC
clone size: NA; J gene: TRBJ1-1; V gene: TRBV6-5; D gene: TRBD1; CDR3 protein: CASSTGTGNTEAFF; CDR3 DNA: TGTGCCAGCAGCACCGGGACAGGGAACACTGAAGCTTTCTTT
clone size: few; J gene: TRBJ2-3; V gene: TRBV6-2/TRBV6-3; D gene: TRBD2; CDR3 protein: CASSYSGGADFGTDTQYF; CDR3 DNA: TGTGCCAGCAGCTATAGCGGGGGGGCCGATTTTGGGACAGATACGCAGTATTTT
clone size: NA; J gene: TRBJ2-3; V gene: TRBV6-5; D gene: TRBD1; CDR3 protein: CASRPGQATDTQYF; CDR3 DNA: TGTGCCAGCAGACCGGGACAGGCCACAGATACGCAGTATTTT
clone size: NA; J gene: TRBJ2-1; V gene: TRBV6-5; D gene: NA; CDR3 protein: CASRRIQDPYNEQFF; CDR3 DNA: TGTGCCAGCAGGAGGATTCAAGACCCCTACAATGAGCAGTTCTTC
clone size: NA; J gene: TRBJ2-7; V gene: TRBV2; D gene: TRBD2; CDR3 protein: CASGGVFSYEQYF; CDR3 DNA: TGTGCCTCCGGGGGGGTTTTCTCCTACGAGCAGTACTTC
clone size: few; J gene: TRBJ1-5; V gene: TRBV27; D gene: NA; CDR3 protein: CASSSQYSNQPQHF; CDR3 DNA: TGTGCCAGCAGTTCGCAGTATAGCAATCAGCCCCAGCATTTT
clone size: few; J gene: TRBJ1-6; V gene: TRBV27; D gene: NA; CDR3 protein: CASSLSGPFNNSPLHF; CDR3 DNA: TGTGCCAGCAGTCTATCGGGGCCATTTAATAATTCACCCCTCCACTTT
clone size: few; J gene: TRBJ2-4; V gene: TRBV5-6; D gene: NA; CDR3 protein: CASSLVAQAPTAKNIQYF; CDR3 DNA: TGTGCCAGCAGCTTGGTTGCACAGGCACCCACGGCCAAAAACATTCAGTACTTC
clone size: few; J gene: TRBJ2-1; V gene: TRBV2; D gene: TRBD2; CDR3 protein: CASSKLAGTMEQFF; CDR3 DNA: TGTGCCAGCAGTAAACTAGCGGGGACCATGGAGCAGTTCTTC
clone size: NA; J gene: TRBJ1-1; V gene: TRBV11-3; D gene: NA; CDR3 protein: CASSLEGWGLLFF; CDR3 DNA: TGTGCCAGCAGCTTAGAAGGTTGGGGGTTGCTTTTCTTT
clone size: NA; J gene: TRBJ1-5; V gene: TRBV19; D gene: TRBD1; CDR3 protein: CASTRTGGQPQHF; CDR3 DNA: TGTGCCAGTACCCGGACAGGGGGTCAGCCCCAGCATTTT
clone size: NA; J gene: TRBJ1-6; V gene: TRBV7-2; D gene: NA; CDR3 protein: CASSLQVGGYDSPLHF; CDR3 DNA: TGTGCCAGCAGCCTCCAGGTCGGGGGATATGATTCACCCCTCCACTTT
clone size: NA; J gene: TRBJ2-2; V gene: TRBV11-3; D gene: TRBD2; CDR3 protein: CATGTSGVEELFF; CDR3 DNA: TGTGCCACCGGGACTAGCGGGGTGGAGGAGCTGTTTTTT
clone size: NA; J gene: TRBJ2-5; V gene: TRBV6-1; D gene: TRBD2; CDR3 protein: CASSEPTDRGGLANQETQYF; CDR3 DNA: TGTGCCAGCAGTGAGCCTACAGATCGGGGGGGCCTAGCCAACCAAGAGACCCAGTACTTC
clone size: few; J gene: TRBJ2-2; V gene: TRBV5-4; D gene: NA; CDR3 protein: CASSLELGNTGELFF; CDR3 DNA: TGTGCCAGCAGCTTGGAACTAGGGAACACCGGGGAGCTGTTTTTT
clone size: NA; J gene: TRBJ1-3; V gene: TRBV30; D gene: NA; CDR3 protein: CAWTLSPGNTIYF; CDR3 DNA: TGTGCCTGGACCCTCAGTCCCGGAAACACCATATATTTT
clone size: NA; J gene: TRBJ2-5; V gene: TRBV11-2; D gene: NA; CDR3 protein: CASSLVKETQYF; CDR3 DNA: TGTGCCAGCAGCTTAGTAAAGGAGACCCAGTACTTC
clone size: few; J gene: TRBJ1-2; V gene: TRBV5-1; D gene: NA; CDR3 protein: CASSNQGSGTNYGYTF; CDR3 DNA: TGCGCCAGCAGCAATCAGGGTTCGGGAACTAACTATGGCTACACCTTC
clone size: NA; J gene: TRBJ2-7; V gene: TRBV6-5; D gene: TRBD1; CDR3 protein: CASTGTGVYEQYF; CDR3 DNA: TGTGCCAGCACCGGGACAGGGGTATACGAGCAGTACTTC
clone size: NA; J gene: TRBJ1-4; V gene: TRBV5-1; D gene: NA; CDR3 protein: CASSSGGTAKEKLFF; CDR3 DNA: TGCGCCAGCAGCTCGGGGGGTACAGCGAAGGAAAAACTGTTTTTT
clone size: NA; J gene: TRBJ1-6; V gene: TRBV11-2; D gene: NA; CDR3 protein: CASSLRMDNSPLHF; CDR3 DNA: TGTGCCAGCAGCTTACGGATGGATAATTCACCCCTCCACTTT
clone size: NA; J gene: TRBJ2-7; V gene: TRBV28; D gene: TRBD2; CDR3 protein: CASNPAAGGPYEQYF; CDR3 DNA: TGTGCCAGCAATCCCGCGGCGGGGGGGCCCTACGAGCAGTACTTC